These 21 T cell receptor beta chains were sequenced from one sample in a study of T cell responses to AZD1222 COVID-19 vaccine. The repertoire was sequenced with immunoSEQ multiplex PCR; TCRdb's copy has only in-frame clones and lacks some. The data show approximately 71,000 clones, with around 80% seen just once and 12% held by the top ten. The sample here was peripheral blood, taken on day 0 of AZD1222 vaccination. The receptors originated from an adult in good health.

Here the CDR3 reads CASRGTGGITEAFF. The DNA of the CDR3 is TGTGCCAGCAGGGGGACAGGGGGCATCACTGAAGCTTTCTTT. This chain links TRBV28 with TRBJ1-1; 12 bases agree with TRBD1. V lost 6 bases to trimming and J lost 4 bases; unmatched junction nucleotides: 3. CDR1 is MDHEN and CDR2 is SYDVKM in the germline V gene. The CDR3 covers 14 residues.

CDR3 in DNA: TGTGCCAGCCAGGATCGTGGAAGCTCACCCCTCCACTTT. It codes for CASQDRGSSPLHF. The genes are TRBV6-5 and TRBJ1-6; D is unresolved. In germline, CDR1 is MNHEY, CDR2 SVGAGI. The CDR3 contains 13 residues. Deletions cut 8 bases from V and 10 bases from J, with 15 bases between.

The CDR3 bases are TGTGCCAGCAGCGTAGACGCGGGGCACGTGGATACGCAGTATTTT. Protein: CASSVDAGHVDTQYF. This chain uses TRBV9 with TRBJ2-3; D may be TRBD2 (6 bases). The CDR3 is 15 residues long. V shed 0 bases and J shed 6 bases, with 14 bases lying between them. Germline loops: CDR1 SGDLS, CDR2 YYNGEE.

V gene TRBV30 combines with J gene TRBJ1-1; D is uncertain. This CDR3 spans 12 amino acids. V was clipped by 0 bases and J by 3 bases, with 5 bases between them. In germline, CDR1 is GTSNPN, CDR2 SVGIG (reference sequence). The CDR3 DNA reads TGTGCCTGGAGTGTATGGGACACTGAAGCTTTCTTT. Protein: CAWSVWDTEAFF.

The CDR3 loop reads CASSPVGTGDEQYF. The CDR3, as DNA: TGTGCCAGCAGCCCCGTTGGGACAGGAGACGAGCAGTACTTC. The chain couples TRBV11-2 to TRBJ2-7; 8 positions agree with TRBD1. Per germline, CDR1 SGHAT and CDR2 FQNNGV. The CDR3 spans 14 residues. With V trimmed by 5 bases and J by 5 bases, 8 bases remained unmatched.

V is TRBV18 and J is TRBJ2-4; D uncertain. Trimming removed 5 bases from V and 4 bases from J, with 9 bases in between. This CDR3 is built from 13 residues. CDR1 is KGHSH, CDR2 LQKENI, per germline. CDR3 sequence (DNA): TGTGCCAGCTCAGATTGGGATAAAAACATTCAGTACTTC. This translates into CASSDWDKNIQYF.

The chain employs TRBV6-1 and TRBJ2-3; TRBD2 aligns across 10 bases. V shed 4 bases and J 3 bases; nucleotides not matched to a gene: 7. Looked up from germline, CDR1 is MNHNS and CDR2 is SASEGT. The CDR3 loop spans 16 amino acids. The CDR3 bases are TGTGCCAGCAGTGGGCACAAGCGGGGGGGAACAGATACGCAGTATTTT. This gives the protein CASSGHKRGGTDTQYF.

The chain couples TRBV6-5 to TRBJ1-3, with 7 nucleotides matching TRBD1. The CDR3 covers 14 residues. The germline V gene encodes CDR1 MNHEY and CDR2 SVGAGI. V shed 6 bases, J shed 0 bases, and the junction held 2 bases outside the gene matches. CDR3 DNA sequence: TGTGCCAGCAGCGGGACAGTCTCTGGAAACACCATATATTTT. Amino acids: CASSGTVSGNTIYF.

The CDR3 protein is CASSGQDNSPLHF. CDR3 in DNA: TGTGCCAGCAGTGGACAGGACAATTCACCCCTCCACTTT. The V and J genes are TRBV2 and TRBJ1-6; a weak D match, TRBD1 (6 bases). The CDR3 spans 13 residues. Trimming stripped 4 bases from V and 7 bases from J, with 8 bases between. Germline lookup yields CDR1 SNHLY and CDR2 FYNNEI.

V usage is TRBV6-1 and J usage is TRBJ1-4; possible D gene TRBD1, 6 bases. This CDR3 is 15 amino acids long. CDR1 is MNHNS, CDR2 SASEGT, per germline. The V end was cut by 3 bases, the J end by 7 bases, with 15 bases between. In DNA, the CDR3 is TGTGCCAGCAGTGATACAGGGCGGAGTGTTGAAAAACTGTTTTTT. Encoded protein: CASSDTGRSVEKLFF.

This chain connects TRBV10-3 to TRBJ2-3, with D tentatively TRBD2 (6 bases). The length of the CDR3 is 13 residues. Trimming pared 6 bases from V and 6 bases from J, leaving 13 bases between. CDR1 ENHRY and CDR2 SYGVKD come from the germline V gene. The CDR3 loop is CAISRDSEDTQYF. CDR3 sequence (DNA): TGTGCCATCAGCAGGGACTCCGAGGATACGCAGTATTTT.

The rearrangement links TRBV13 to TRBJ2-3, with a weak D call TRBD1 (6 bases). Germline V gene data show CDR1 as PRHDT and CDR2 as FYEKMQ (reference sequence). The CDR3 spans 15 residues. V lost 4 bases and J 2 bases, leaving 13 bases between the germline ends. CDR3 protein: CASSSRDTPTDTQYF. Written as DNA, the CDR3 is TGTGCCAGCAGCTCAAGGGACACTCCCACAGATACGCAGTATTTT. The entire variable domain, with the rest obtained from reference TRBV13 and TRBJ2-3, is as follows: AAGVIQSPRHLIKEKRETATLKCYPIPRHDTVYWYQQGPGQDPQFLISFYEKMQSDKGSIPDRFSAQQFSDYHSELNMSSLELGDSALYFCASSSRDTPTDTQYFGPGTRLTVL.

This clone occurred once. The V gene is TRBV4-3, the J gene TRBJ1-5; TRBD1 matches at 7 bases. The germline gives CDR1 LGHNA, CDR2 YSLEER. The CDR3 sequence is 16 residues long. The junction had 7 bases not matched to a gene; V was cut back by 0 bases and J by 5 bases. The CDR3 sequence is CASSQDRRQGYQPQHF. The CDR3 region has the DNA TGCGCCAGCAGCCAAGATCGCCGACAGGGATATCAGCCCCAGCATTTT.

The chain couples TRBV27 to TRBJ2-1; TRBD2 matches at 9 bases. Per germline, CDR1 MNHEY and CDR2 SMNVEV (reference sequence). This CDR3 is 14 amino acids long. V was pared by 5 bases and J by 7 bases, with 6 bases of the junction left unmatched. Here the CDR3 reads CASSVAGGRNEQFF. As DNA, the CDR3 is TGTGCCAGCAGTGTGGCGGGGGGGCGGAATGAGCAGTTCTTC.

The CDR3 DNA follows: TGTGCCAGCGTTCAGTGGATAACTGAAGCTTTCTTT. Amino acids: CASVQWITEAFF. V gene TRBV6-5 combines with J gene TRBJ1-1; D unresolved. The CDR3 sequence is 12 residues long. Trimming took 8 bases from V and 5 from J, leaving 12 bases between them. Looked up from germline, CDR1 is MNHEY and CDR2 is SVGAGI.

This chain links TRBV3-1 (or the pseudogene TRBV3-2) with TRBJ1-2, with D possibly being TRBD1 (6 bases). Between the trimmed V and J ends, which lost 0 bases and 6 bases, there was a span of 20 bases. This CDR3 spans 17 amino acids. The germline V gene has CDR1 LGHDT and CDR2 YNNKEL (reference sequence). CDR3 sequence (DNA): TGTGCCAGCAGCCAAGATACATATTTGGGGGGGCCTAATGGCTACACCTTC. Translation gives CASSQDTYLGGPNGYTF.

In this sample, this clone turned up a few times. The CDR3 nucleotides are TGTGCCAGCTCACCACCTTCTCCTAGCGGGTACAATGAGCAGTTCTTC. This translates into CASSPPSPSGYNEQFF. The chain uses TRBV18 and TRBJ2-1, with 8 bases lining up with TRBD2. The length of the CDR3 is 16 residues. Germline assignment: CDR1 KGHSH and CDR2 LQKENI. J was trimmed by 4 bases and V by 0 bases; bases with no gene match: 5.

This chain uses TRBV6-5 with TRBJ1-4; D perhaps matches TRBD1 (5 bases). The CDR3 spans 14 residues. CDR1 MNHEY and CDR2 SVGAGI come from the germline V gene. V lost 2 bases to trimming and J lost 5 bases, with 9 bases between them. The CDR3 sequence: CASSYVRVNEKLFF. CDR3 sequence (DNA): TGTGCCAGCAGTTACGTCAGGGTAAATGAAAAACTGTTTTTT.

This clone was seen a few times. CDR3 region: CASRTGILYNEQFF. CDR3 in DNA: TGCGCCAGCAGGACAGGTATCCTTTACAATGAGCAGTTCTTC. The chain joins TRBV10-1 to TRBJ2-1; possible D gene TRBD1, 6 bases. The CDR3 sequence is 14 residues long. Trimming took off 6 bases at V and 4 bases at J, with 13 bases between the two ends. The germline gives CDR1 WNHNN, CDR2 SYGVQD (reference sequence).

CDR3 sequence reads: CASSLQGGYTDTQYF. CDR3 in DNA: TGTGCCAGCAGCTTACAGGGGGGCTACACAGATACGCAGTATTTT. V usage is TRBV7-6 and J usage is TRBJ2-3, with D perhaps matching TRBD1 (7 bases). The germline V gene encodes CDR1 SGHVS and CDR2 FNYEAQ. V was cut by 2 bases and J by 2 bases, with 11 bases left in between. This CDR3 comprises 15 residues.

The chain links TRBV24-1 to TRBJ2-3, with 7 nucleotides matching TRBD1. V shed 9 bases, J shed 0 bases, and the junction held 2 bases outside the gene matches. The CDR3 runs to 13 residues. CDR1 and CDR2 from the germline V gene are KGHDR and SFDVKD. CDR3 residues: CATGTASTDTQYF. DNA for the CDR3: TGTGCCACCGGGACAGCTAGCACAGATACGCAGTATTTT.